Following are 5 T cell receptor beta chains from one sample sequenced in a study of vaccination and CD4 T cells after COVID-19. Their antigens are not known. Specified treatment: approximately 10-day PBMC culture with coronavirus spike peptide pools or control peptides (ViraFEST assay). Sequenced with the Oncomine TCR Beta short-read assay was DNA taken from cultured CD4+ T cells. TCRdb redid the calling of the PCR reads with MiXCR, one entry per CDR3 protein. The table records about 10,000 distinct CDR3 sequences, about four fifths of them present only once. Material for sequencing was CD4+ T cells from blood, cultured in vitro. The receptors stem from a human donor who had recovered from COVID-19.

The CDR3 DNA reads TGTGCCAGCGGCGGGCCTCCCCGCACTGAAGCTTTCTTT. Its protein product is CASGGPPRTEAFF. This chain joins TRBV6-1 and TRBJ1-1; D remains unclear. This CDR3 region has 13 residues. V gave up 8 bases and J gave up 4 bases, with 14 bases separating them. Germline-derived CDR1 and CDR2 are MNHNS and SASEGT.

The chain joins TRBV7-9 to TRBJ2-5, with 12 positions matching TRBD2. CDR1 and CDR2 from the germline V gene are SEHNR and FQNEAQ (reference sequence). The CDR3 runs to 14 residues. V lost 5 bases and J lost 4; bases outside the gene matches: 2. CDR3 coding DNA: TGTGCCAGCAGCCCGACTAGCGGGAGAGAGACCCAGTACTTC. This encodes CASSPTSGRETQYF. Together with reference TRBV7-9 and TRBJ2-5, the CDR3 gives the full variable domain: DTGVSQNPRHKITKRGQNVTFRCDPISEHNRLYWYRQTLGQGPEFLTYFQNEAQLEKSRLLSDRFSAERPKGSFSTLEIQRTEQGDSAMYLCASSPTSGRETQYFGPGTRLLVL.

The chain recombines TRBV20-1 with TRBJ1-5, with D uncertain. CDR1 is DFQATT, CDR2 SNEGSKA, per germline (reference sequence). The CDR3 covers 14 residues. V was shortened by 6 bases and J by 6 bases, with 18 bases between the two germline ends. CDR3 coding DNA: TGCAGTGCGCCCCTCGGGCAAAGCCTTCAGCCCCAGCATTTT. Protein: CSAPLGQSLQPQHF.

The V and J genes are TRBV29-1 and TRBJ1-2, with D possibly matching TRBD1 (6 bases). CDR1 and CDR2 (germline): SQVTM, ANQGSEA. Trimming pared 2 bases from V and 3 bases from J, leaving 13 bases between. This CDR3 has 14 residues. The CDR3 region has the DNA TGCAGCGTTGAAAAGGGGGGAAGGGACTATGGCTACACCTTC. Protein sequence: CSVEKGGRDYGYTF.

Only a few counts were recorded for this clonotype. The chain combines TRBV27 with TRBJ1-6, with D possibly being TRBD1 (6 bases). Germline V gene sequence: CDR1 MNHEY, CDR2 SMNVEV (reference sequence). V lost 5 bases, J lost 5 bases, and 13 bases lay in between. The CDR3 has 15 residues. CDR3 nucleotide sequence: TGTGCCAGCAGTGGAGGACAGCGCAATAATTCACCCCTCCACTTT. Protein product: CASSGGQRNNSPLHF.